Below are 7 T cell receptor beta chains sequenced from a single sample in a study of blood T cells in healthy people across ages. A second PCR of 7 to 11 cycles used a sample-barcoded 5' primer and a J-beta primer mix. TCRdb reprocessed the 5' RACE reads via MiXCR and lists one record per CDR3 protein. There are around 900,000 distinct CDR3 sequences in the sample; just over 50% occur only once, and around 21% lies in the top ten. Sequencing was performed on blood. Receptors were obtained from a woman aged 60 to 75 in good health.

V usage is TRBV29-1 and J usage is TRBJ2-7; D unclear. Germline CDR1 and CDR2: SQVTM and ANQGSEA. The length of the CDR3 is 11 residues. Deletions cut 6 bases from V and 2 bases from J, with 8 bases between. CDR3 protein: CSVRDAYEQYF. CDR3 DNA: TGCAGCGTCAGAGACGCCTACGAGCAGTACTTC.

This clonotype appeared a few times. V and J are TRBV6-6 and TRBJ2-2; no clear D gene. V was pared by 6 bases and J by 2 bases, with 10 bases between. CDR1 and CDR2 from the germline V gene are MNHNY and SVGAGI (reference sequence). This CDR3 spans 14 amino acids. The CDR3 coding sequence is TGTGCCAGCAGCCACGCCGGCAACACCGGGGAGCTGTTTTTT. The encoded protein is CASSHAGNTGELFF.

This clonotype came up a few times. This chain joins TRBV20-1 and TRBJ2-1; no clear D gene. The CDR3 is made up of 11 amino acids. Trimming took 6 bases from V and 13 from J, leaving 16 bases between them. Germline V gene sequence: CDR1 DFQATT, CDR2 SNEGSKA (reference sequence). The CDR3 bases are TGCAGTGCGGAACCGGGTCCTACTCAGTTCTTC. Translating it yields CSAEPGPTQFF.

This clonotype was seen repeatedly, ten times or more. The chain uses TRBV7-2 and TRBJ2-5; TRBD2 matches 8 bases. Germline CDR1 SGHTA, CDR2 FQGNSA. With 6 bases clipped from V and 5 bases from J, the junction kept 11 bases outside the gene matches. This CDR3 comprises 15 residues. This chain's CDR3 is CASSSLGLGGETQYF. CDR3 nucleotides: TGTGCCAGCAGTTCCTTGGGACTAGGAGGGGAGACCCAGTACTTC.

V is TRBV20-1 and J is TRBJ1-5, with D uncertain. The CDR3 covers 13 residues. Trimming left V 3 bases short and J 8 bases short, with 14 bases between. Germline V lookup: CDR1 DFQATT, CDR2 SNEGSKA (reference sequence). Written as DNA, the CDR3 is TGCAGTGCTAGGGGATCCCCTGGGGAGCCCCAGCATTTT. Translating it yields CSARGSPGEPQHF.

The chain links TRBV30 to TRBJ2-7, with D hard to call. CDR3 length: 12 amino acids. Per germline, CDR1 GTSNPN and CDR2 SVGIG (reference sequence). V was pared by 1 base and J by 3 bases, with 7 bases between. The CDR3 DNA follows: TGTGCCTGGAGTGGGGCCCACTACGAGCAGTACTTC. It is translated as CAWSGAHYEQYF. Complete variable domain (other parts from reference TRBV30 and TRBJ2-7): SQTIHQWPATLVQPVGSPLSLECTVEGTSNPNLYWYRQAAGRGLQLLFYSVGIGQISSEVPQNLSASRPQDRQFILSSKKLLLSDSGFYLCAWSGAHYEQYFGPGTRLTVT.

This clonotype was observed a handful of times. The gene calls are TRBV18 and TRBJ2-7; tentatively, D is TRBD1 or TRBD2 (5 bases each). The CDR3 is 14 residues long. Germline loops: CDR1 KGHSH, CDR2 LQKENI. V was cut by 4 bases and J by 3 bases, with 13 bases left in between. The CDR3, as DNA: TGTGCCAGCTCACATAGGGACGACCGCTACGAGCAGTACTTC. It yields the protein CASSHRDDRYEQYF.